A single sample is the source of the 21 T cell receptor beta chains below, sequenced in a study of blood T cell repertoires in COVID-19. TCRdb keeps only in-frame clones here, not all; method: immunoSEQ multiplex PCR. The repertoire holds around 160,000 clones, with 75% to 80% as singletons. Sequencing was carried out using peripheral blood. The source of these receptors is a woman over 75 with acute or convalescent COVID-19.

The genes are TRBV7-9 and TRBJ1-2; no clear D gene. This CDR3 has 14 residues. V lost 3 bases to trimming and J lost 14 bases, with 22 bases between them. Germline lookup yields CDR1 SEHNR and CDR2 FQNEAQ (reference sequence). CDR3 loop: CASSFSGSLVIETF. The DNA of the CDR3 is TGTGCCAGCAGCTTCAGTGGGTCTCTAGTAATCGAAACCTTC.

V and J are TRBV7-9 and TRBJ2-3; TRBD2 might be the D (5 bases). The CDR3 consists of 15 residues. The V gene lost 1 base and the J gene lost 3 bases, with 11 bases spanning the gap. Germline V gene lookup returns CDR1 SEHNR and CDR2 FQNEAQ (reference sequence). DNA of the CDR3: TGTGCCAGCAGCTTAGGTCGCGAGCGGACAGATACGCAGTATTTT. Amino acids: CASSLGRERTDTQYF. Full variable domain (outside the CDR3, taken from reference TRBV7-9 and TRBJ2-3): DTGVSQNPRHKITKRGQNVTFRCDPISEHNRLYWYRQTLGQGPEFLTYFQNEAQLEKSRLLSDRFSAERPKGSFSTLEIQRTEQGDSAMYLCASSLGRERTDTQYFGPGTRLTVL.

In nucleotides, the CDR3 is TGTGCCAGCAGCTTACCCGGGACAACGAACACTGAAGCTTTCTTT. Protein product: CASSLPGTTNTEAFF. The chain combines TRBV7-2 with TRBJ1-1, with TRBD1 as a possible D gene (6 bases). Between the trimmed V and J ends, which lost 2 bases and 1 base, there was a span of 11 bases. Germline loops: CDR1 SGHTA, CDR2 FQGNSA. This CDR3 region has 15 residues.

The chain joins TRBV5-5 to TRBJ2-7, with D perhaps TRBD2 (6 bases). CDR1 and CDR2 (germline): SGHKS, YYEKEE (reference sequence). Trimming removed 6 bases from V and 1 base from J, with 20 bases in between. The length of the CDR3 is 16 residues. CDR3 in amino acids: CASIKGTQGKSYEQYF. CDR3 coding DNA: TGTGCCAGCATCAAGGGGACTCAAGGGAAATCCTACGAGCAGTACTTC.

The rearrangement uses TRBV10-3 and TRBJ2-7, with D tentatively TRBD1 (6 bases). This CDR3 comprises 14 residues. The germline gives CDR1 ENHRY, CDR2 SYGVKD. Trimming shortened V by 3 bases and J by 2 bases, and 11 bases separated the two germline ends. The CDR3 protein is CAISDLTGAYEQYF. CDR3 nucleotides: TGTGCCATCAGTGACCTGACAGGCGCCTACGAGCAGTACTTC.

CDR3 nucleotides: TGTGCCAGCAGCTTCGGCCAGGGAGGTGAAAAACTGTTTTTT. It is translated as CASSFGQGGEKLFF. The gene calls are TRBV11-2 and TRBJ1-4; maybe TRBD1 (5 bases). V lost 3 bases, J lost 7 bases, and 12 bases lay in between. The CDR3 is 14 residues long. In germline, CDR1 is SGHAT, CDR2 FQNNGV.

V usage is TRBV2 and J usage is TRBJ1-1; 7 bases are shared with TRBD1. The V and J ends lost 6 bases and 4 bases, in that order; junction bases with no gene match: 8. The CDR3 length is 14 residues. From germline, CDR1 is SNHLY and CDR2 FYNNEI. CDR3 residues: CASRKFDRATEAFF. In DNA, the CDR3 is TGTGCCAGCAGGAAATTCGACAGGGCCACTGAAGCTTTCTTT.

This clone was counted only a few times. The CDR3 bases are TGTGCCAGTAACACCGGACAGGGTGTGTGGGAAAAACTGTTTTTT. This codes for CASNTGQGVWEKLFF. The chain recombines TRBV19 with TRBJ1-4; 8 positions agree with TRBD1. Trimming removed 7 bases from V and 8 bases from J; junction bases left unmatched: 12. There are 15 residues in the CDR3. CDR1 is LNHDA, CDR2 SQIVND, per germline (reference sequence).

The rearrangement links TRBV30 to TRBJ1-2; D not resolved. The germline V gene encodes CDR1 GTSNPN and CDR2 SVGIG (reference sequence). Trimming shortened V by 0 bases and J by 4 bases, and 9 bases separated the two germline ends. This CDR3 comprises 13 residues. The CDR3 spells CAWSVLSTYGYTF. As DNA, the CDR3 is TGTGCCTGGAGTGTACTTAGTACCTATGGCTACACCTTC.

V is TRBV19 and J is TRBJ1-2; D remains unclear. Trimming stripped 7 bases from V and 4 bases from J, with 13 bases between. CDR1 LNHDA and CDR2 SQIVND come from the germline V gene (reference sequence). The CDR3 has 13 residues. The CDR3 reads CASNQPQVYGYTF. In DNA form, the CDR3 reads TGTGCCAGTAACCAGCCCCAGGTCTATGGCTACACCTTC.

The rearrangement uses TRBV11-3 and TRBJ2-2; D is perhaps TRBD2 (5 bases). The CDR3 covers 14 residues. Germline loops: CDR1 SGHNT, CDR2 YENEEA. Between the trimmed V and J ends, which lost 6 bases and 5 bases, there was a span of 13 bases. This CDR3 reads CASRERVGTGELFF. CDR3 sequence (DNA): TGTGCCAGCAGGGAGAGGGTCGGGACCGGGGAGCTGTTTTTT. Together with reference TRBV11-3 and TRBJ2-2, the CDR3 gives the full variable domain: EAGVVQSPRYKIIEKKQPVAFWCNPISGHNTLYWYLQNLGQGPELLIRYENEEAVDDSQLPKDRFSAERLKGVDSTLKIQPAELGDSAVYLCASRERVGTGELFFGEGSRLTVL.

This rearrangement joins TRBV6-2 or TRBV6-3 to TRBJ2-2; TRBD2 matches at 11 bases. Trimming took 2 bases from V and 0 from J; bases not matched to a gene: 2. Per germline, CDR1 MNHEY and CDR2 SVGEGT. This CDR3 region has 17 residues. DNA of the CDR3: TGTGCCAGCAGTTACCTAGCGGGGGGCCCGAACACCGGGGAGCTGTTTTTT. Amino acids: CASSYLAGGPNTGELFF.

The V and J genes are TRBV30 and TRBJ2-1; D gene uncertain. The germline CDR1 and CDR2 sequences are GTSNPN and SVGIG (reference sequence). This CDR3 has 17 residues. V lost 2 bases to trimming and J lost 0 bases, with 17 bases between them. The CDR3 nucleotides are TGTGCCTGGAGTCCAGATTGGGCTATTAGCTCCTACAATGAGCAGTTCTTC. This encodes CAWSPDWAISSYNEQFF. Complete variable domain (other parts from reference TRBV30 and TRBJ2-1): SQTIHQWPATLVQPVGSPLSLECTVEGTSNPNLYWYRQAAGRGLQLLFYSVGIGQISSEVPQNLSASRPQDRQFILSSKKLLLSDSGFYLCAWSPDWAISSYNEQFFGPGTRLTVL.

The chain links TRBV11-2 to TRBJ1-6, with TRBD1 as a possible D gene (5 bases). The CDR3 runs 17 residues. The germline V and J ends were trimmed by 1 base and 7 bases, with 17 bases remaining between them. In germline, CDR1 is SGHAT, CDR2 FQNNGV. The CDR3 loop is CASSLVGNGHLNSPLHF. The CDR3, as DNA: TGTGCCAGCAGCTTAGTAGGAAACGGACACCTCAATTCACCCCTCCACTTT.

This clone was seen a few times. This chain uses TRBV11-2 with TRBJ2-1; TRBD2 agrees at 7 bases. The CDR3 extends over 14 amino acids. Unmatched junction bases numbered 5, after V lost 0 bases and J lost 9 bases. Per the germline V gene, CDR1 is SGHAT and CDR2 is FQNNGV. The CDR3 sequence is CASSLDLSGAEQFF. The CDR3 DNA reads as TGTGCCAGCAGCTTAGATCTGAGCGGGGCTGAGCAGTTCTTC.

The CDR3 coding sequence is TGTGCCAGCAGTCTCCCCAGGGGTCGAGAGCAGTTCTTC. Its translation is CASSLPRGREQFF. The genes are TRBV5-6 and TRBJ2-1; D may be TRBD1 (6 bases). Trimming took 5 bases from V and 10 from J, leaving 16 bases between them. This CDR3 spans 13 amino acids. CDR1 is SGHDT, CDR2 YYEEEE, per germline.

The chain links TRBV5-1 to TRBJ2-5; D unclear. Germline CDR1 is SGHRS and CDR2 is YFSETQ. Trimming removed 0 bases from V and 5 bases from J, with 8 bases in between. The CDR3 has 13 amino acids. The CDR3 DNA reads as TGCGCCAGCAGCTTGGGCCCGGGTGAGACCCAGTACTTC. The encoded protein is CASSLGPGETQYF.

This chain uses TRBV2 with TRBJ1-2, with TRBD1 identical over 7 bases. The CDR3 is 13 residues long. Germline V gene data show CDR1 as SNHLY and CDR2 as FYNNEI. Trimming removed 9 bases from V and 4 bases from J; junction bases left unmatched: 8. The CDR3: CASGGQLFYGYTF. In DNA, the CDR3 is TGTGCCAGTGGGGGACAGTTATTCTATGGCTACACCTTC. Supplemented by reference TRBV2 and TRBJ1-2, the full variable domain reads EPEVTQTPSHQVTQMGQEVILRCVPISNHLYFYWYRQILGQKVEFLVSFYNNEISEKSEIFDDQFSVERPDGSNFTLKIRSTKLEDSAMYFCASGGQLFYGYTFGSGTRLTVV.

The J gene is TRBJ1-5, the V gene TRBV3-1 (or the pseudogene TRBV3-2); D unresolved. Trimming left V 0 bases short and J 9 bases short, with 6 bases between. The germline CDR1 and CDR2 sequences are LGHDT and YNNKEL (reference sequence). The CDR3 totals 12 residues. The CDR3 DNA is TGTGCCAGCAGCCAAGATTCGGGGCCCCAGCATTTT. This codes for CASSQDSGPQHF.

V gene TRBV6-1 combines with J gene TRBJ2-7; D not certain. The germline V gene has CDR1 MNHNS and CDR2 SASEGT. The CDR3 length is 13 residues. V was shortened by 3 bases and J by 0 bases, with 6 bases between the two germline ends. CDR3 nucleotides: TGTGCCAGCAGTGATCACATCTCCTACGAGCAGTACTTC. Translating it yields CASSDHISYEQYF.

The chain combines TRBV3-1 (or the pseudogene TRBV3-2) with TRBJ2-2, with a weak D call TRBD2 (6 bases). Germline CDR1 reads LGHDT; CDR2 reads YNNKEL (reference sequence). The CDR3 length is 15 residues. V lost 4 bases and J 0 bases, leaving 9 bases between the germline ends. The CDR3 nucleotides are TGTGCCAGCAGCCGTGCTAGCGCGAACACCGGGGAGCTGTTTTTT. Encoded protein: CASSRASANTGELFF.